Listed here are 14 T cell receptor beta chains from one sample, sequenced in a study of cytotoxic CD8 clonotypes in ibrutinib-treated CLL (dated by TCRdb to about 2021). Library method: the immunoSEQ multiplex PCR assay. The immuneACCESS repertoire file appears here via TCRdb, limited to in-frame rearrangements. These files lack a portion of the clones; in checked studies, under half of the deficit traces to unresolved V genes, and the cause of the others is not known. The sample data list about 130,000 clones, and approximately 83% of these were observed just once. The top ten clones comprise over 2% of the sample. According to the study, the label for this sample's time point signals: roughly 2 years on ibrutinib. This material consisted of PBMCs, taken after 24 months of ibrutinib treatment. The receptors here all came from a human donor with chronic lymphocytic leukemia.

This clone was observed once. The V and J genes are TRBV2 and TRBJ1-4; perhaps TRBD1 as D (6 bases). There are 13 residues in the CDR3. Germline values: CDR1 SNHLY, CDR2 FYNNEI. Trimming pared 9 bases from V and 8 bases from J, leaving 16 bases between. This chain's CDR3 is CASKTGTREKLFF. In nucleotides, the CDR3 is TGTGCCAGTAAAACCGGGACAAGGGAAAAACTGTTTTTT.

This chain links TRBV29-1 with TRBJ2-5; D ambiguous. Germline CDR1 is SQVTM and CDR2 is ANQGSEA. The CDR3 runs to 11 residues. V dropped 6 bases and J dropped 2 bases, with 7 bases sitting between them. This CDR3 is CSVQIQETQYF. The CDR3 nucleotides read TGCAGCGTACAGATTCAAGAGACCCAGTACTTC. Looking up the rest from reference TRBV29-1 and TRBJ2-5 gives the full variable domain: SAVISQKPSRDICQRGTSLTIQCQVDSQVTMMFWYRQQPGQSLTLIATANQGSEATYESGFVIDKFPISRPNLTFSTLTVSNMSPEDSSIYLCSVQIQETQYFGPGTRLLVL.

CDR3 sequence reads: CATSRESLRDRGLDTQYF. The CDR3 coding sequence is TGTGCCACCAGCAGAGAATCCCTTAGGGACAGGGGGCTAGATACGCAGTATTTT. This chain connects TRBV15 to TRBJ2-3; TRBD1 matches at 12 bases. V shed 0 bases, J shed 5 bases, and the junction held 9 bases outside the gene matches. CDR1 and CDR2 (germline): LNHNV, YYDKDF (reference sequence). This CDR3 comprises 18 residues.

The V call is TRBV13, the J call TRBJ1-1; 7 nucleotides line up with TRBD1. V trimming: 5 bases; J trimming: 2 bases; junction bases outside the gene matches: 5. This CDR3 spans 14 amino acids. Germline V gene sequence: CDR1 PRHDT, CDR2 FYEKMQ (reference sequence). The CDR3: CASSLTGDNTEAFF. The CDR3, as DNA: TGTGCCAGCAGCCTAACAGGGGATAACACTGAAGCTTTCTTT.

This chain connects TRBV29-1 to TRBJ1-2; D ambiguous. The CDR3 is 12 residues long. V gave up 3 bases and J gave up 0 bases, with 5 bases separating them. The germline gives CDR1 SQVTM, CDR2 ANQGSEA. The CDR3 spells CSVDTANYGYTF. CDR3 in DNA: TGCAGCGTTGATACGGCTAACTATGGCTACACCTTC.

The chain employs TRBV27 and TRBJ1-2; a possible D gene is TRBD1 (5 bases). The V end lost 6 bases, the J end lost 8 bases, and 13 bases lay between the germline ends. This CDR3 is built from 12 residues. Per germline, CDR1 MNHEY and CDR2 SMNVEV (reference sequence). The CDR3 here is CASSLTGVGYTF. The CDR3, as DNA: TGTGCCAGCAGCCTCACGGGGGTCGGCTACACCTTC.

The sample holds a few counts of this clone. The CDR3 sequence: CARPTGGPSPLHF. CDR3 DNA: TGTGCCAGGCCAACAGGGGGCCCCTCACCCCTCCACTTT. The chain links TRBV7-9 to TRBJ1-6; 9 bases map to TRBD1. The CDR3 totals 13 residues. J lost 10 bases, V lost 9 bases, and 7 bases had no gene match. Germline assignment: CDR1 SEHNR and CDR2 FQNEAQ (reference sequence).

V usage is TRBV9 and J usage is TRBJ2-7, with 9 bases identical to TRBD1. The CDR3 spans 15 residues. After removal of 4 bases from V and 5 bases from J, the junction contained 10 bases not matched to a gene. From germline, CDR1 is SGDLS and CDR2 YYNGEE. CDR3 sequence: CASSLTGGRGNEQYF. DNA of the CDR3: TGTGCCAGCAGCCTCACAGGGGGCCGGGGTAACGAGCAGTACTTC.

The CDR3 loop is CASSVDRHEQYF. CDR3 in DNA: TGCGCCAGCAGCGTGGACAGGCACGAGCAGTACTTC. The rearrangement links TRBV5-1 to TRBJ2-7, with 7 bases that match TRBD1. Germline V lookup: CDR1 SGHRS, CDR2 YFSETQ. CDR3 length: 12 residues. V lost 4 bases, J lost 5 bases, and 3 bases stayed unmatched. The full variable domain, its missing parts supplied by reference TRBV5-1 and TRBJ2-7, is KAGVTQTPRYLIKTRGQQVTLSCSPISGHRSVSWYQQTPGQGLQFLFEYFSETQRNKGNFPGRFSGRQFSNSRSEMNVSTLELGDSALYLCASSVDRHEQYFGPGTRLTVT.

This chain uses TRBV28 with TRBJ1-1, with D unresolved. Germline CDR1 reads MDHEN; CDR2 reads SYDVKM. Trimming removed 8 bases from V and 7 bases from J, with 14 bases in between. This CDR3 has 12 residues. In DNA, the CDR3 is TGTGCCAGCTGCCCGTCGGGCTATGAAGCTTTCTTT. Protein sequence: CASCPSGYEAFF.

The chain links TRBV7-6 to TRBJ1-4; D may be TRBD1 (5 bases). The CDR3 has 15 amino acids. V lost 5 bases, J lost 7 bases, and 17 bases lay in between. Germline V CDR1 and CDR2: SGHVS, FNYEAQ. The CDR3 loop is CASSASRAGGEKLFF. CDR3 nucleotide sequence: TGTGCCAGCAGCGCGTCCAGGGCGGGTGGTGAAAAACTGTTTTTT.

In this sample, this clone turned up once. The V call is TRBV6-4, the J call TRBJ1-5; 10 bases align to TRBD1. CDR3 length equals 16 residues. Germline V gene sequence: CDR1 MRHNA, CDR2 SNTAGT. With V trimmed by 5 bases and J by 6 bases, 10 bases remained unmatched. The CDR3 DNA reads TGTGCCAGCAGTCCCGGGACAGGGGTAAATGCTCAGCCCCAGCATTTT. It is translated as CASSPGTGVNAQPQHF.

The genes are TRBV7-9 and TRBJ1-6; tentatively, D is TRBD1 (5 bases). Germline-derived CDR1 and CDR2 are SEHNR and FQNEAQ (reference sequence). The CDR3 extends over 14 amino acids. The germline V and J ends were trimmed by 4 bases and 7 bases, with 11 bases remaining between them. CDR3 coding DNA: TGTGCCAGCAGCTCGACAGCCCTCAATTCACCCCTCCACTTT. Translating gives CASSSTALNSPLHF.

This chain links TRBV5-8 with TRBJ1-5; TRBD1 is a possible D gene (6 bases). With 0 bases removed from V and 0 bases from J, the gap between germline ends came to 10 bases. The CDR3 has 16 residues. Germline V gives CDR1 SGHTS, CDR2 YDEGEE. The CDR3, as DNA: TGTGCCAGCAGCTTGGGGACAGCCTATAGCAATCAGCCCCAGCATTTT. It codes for CASSLGTAYSNQPQHF.